The 27 T cell receptor beta chains presented below share a single source sample, sequenced in a study of blood T cell repertoires in COVID-19. This table comes from immunoSEQ multiplex PCR, and its TCRdb copy is limited to in-frame clones, with some not included. In the table there are around 390,000 clones, 80% to 90% of which are singletons. Material: PBMCs or T cells enriched from blood (not recorded which). The receptors derive from a woman aged 50 to 60 who had recovered from COVID-19.

The genes are TRBV20-1 and TRBJ1-1, with 7 positions matching TRBD1. CDR3 length: 10 amino acids. Germline CDR1 DFQATT, CDR2 SNEGSKA (reference sequence). V lost 5 bases, J lost 11 bases, and 5 bases stayed unmatched. CDR3 residues: CSAARGMAFF. The CDR3 DNA is TGCAGTGCTGCCAGGGGGATGGCTTTCTTT.

This sequence joins TRBV30 and TRBJ2-5; the match to TRBD2 covers 10 bases. There are 16 residues in the CDR3. V gave up 2 bases and J gave up 5 bases; unmatched junction bases: 11. Germline V gene lookup returns CDR1 GTSNPN and CDR2 SVGIG (reference sequence). The CDR3 is CAWSLIAGGLHETQYF. The CDR3 DNA follows: TGTGCCTGGAGTTTGATAGCGGGGGGTCTACACGAGACCCAGTACTTC.

CDR3 loop: CASSQGQGIDQPQHF. CDR3 DNA: TGTGCCAGCAGCCAAGGACAGGGAATTGATCAGCCCCAGCATTTT. This sequence joins TRBV3-1 (or the pseudogene TRBV3-2) and TRBJ1-5, with TRBD1 matching over 7 bases. Germline values: CDR1 LGHDT, CDR2 YNNKEL (reference sequence). This CDR3 has 15 amino acids. V lost 1 base to trimming and J lost 5 bases; unmatched junction nucleotides: 5.

This sequence joins TRBV4-1 and TRBJ2-2, with 7 bases that match TRBD2. V shed 1 base, J shed 7 bases, and the junction held 6 bases outside the gene matches. The CDR3 is made up of 15 amino acids. Germline assignment: CDR1 MGHRA and CDR2 YSYEKL. CDR3 sequence: CASSQVDPGGGELFF. CDR3 bases: TGCGCCAGCAGCCAAGTGGACCCGGGAGGCGGGGAGCTGTTTTTT.

This rearrangement joins TRBV2 to TRBJ1-5; TRBD1 might be the D (5 bases). Trimming took off 3 bases at V and 5 bases at J, with 11 bases between the two ends. The CDR3 extends over 14 amino acids. Germline lookup yields CDR1 SNHLY and CDR2 FYNNEI. CDR3 DNA sequence: TGTGCCAGCAGTGATAAAAGCAGGGATCAGCCCCAGCATTTT. Encoded protein: CASSDKSRDQPQHF. Full variable domain (rest looked up from reference TRBV2 and TRBJ1-5): EPEVTQTPSHQVTQMGQEVILRCVPISNHLYFYWYRQILGQKVEFLVSFYNNEISEKSEIFDDQFSVERPDGSNFTLKIRSTKLEDSAMYFCASSDKSRDQPQHFGDGTRLSIL.

The V and J genes are TRBV20-1 and TRBJ1-2, with D maybe TRBD1 (5 bases). The CDR3 runs to 16 residues. Germline V gives CDR1 DFQATT, CDR2 SNEGSKA (reference sequence). V was pared by 3 bases and J by 0 bases, with 17 bases between. CDR3 DNA sequence: TGCAGTGCTAGTGACCCACAGGTGACAGCTAACTATGGCTACACCTTC. It specifies CSASDPQVTANYGYTF.

The V gene is TRBV25-1, the J gene TRBJ1-2, with 9 nucleotides matching TRBD1. This CDR3 comprises 15 residues. V was clipped by 4 bases and J by 4 bases; unmatched bases: 7. Germline CDR1 reads MGHDK; CDR2 reads SYGVNS. Here the CDR3 reads CASSGGTGRAYGYTF. CDR3 sequence (DNA): TGTGCCAGCAGTGGGGGGACAGGGAGGGCCTATGGCTACACCTTC.

V gene TRBV9 combines with J gene TRBJ1-4, with 9 bases lining up with TRBD1. CDR1 is SGDLS, CDR2 YYNGEE, per germline. The CDR3 loop spans 17 amino acids. J was trimmed by 5 bases and V by 3 bases; bases with no gene match: 11. The CDR3 bases are TGTGCCAGCAGCGCGACAGCCGGGGGGACAGGGAATGAAAAACTGTTTTTT. Translation gives CASSATAGGTGNEKLFF.

This clone has just one count. The chain carries TRBV19 and TRBJ1-5; TRBD1 matches at 7 bases. CDR1 and CDR2 (germline): LNHDA, SQIVND (reference sequence). V was pared by 7 bases and J by 4 bases, with 10 bases of the junction left unmatched. This CDR3 region has 15 residues. The CDR3 nucleotides are TGTGCCAGTAAAATTACCCAGGGGGAGAATCAGCCCCAGCATTTT. This translates into CASKITQGENQPQHF. The variable domain in full, completed from reference TRBV19 and TRBJ1-5, reads DGGITQSPKYLFRKEGQNVTLSCEQNLNHDAMYWYRQDPGQGLRLIYYSQIVNDFQKGDIAEGYSVSREKKESFPLTVTSAQKNPTAFYLCASKITQGENQPQHFGDGTRLSIL.

The CDR3 loop is CSVLGASIGNTEAFF. The CDR3, as DNA: TGCAGCGTTCTAGGAGCTTCCATAGGGAACACTGAAGCTTTCTTT. The V and J genes are TRBV29-1 and TRBJ1-1; no firm D call. Between the trimmed V and J ends, which lost 5 bases and 1 base, there was a span of 17 bases. Germline V lookup: CDR1 SQVTM, CDR2 ANQGSEA. The CDR3 totals 15 residues.

The rearrangement uses TRBV10-1 and TRBJ1-5; 7 bases line up with TRBD1. V was pared by 6 bases and J by 0 bases, with 14 bases of the junction left unmatched. The CDR3 runs 18 residues. From germline, CDR1 is WNHNN and CDR2 SYGVQD (reference sequence). The CDR3 loop is CASSAPKLTGYSNQPQHF. In DNA form, the CDR3 reads TGCGCCAGCAGCGCTCCTAAATTGACAGGGTATAGCAATCAGCCCCAGCATTTT.

The chain uses TRBV5-1 and TRBJ2-6, with D perhaps matching TRBD1 (5 bases). The CDR3 totals 16 residues. Germline CDR1 SGHRS, CDR2 YFSETQ. V was trimmed by 6 bases and J by 0 bases, leaving 13 bases between them. The CDR3 nucleotides read TGCGCCAGCATTCCAGGGCCCGTCTCTGGGGCCAACGTCCTGACTTTC. Its translation is CASIPGPVSGANVLTF.

This clone occurred a few times. This sample includes further DNA sequences coding for the same CDR3. The rearrangement links TRBV7-9 to TRBJ2-1; tentatively, D is TRBD2 (5 bases). The V gene lost 3 bases and the J gene lost 0 bases, with 9 bases spanning the gap. The CDR3 loop spans 15 amino acids. CDR1 and CDR2 (germline): SEHNR, FQNEAQ (reference sequence). CDR3 amino acids: CASSLTGISYNEQFF. The CDR3, as DNA: TGTGCCAGCAGCTTGACCGGGATCTCCTACAATGAGCAGTTCTTC.

The chain carries TRBV28 and TRBJ2-7, with D perhaps matching TRBD2 (6 bases). CDR1 is MDHEN and CDR2 is SYDVKM in the germline V gene. The CDR3 length is 18 residues. Trimming cost V 7 bases and J 6 bases, with 31 bases left between them. CDR3 sequence (DNA): TGTGCCAGCACTACCTTTAGCGGCGGGATTGTGGCCTCCAGCGAGCAGTACTTC. Translated, it gives CASTTFSGGIVASSEQYF.

The J gene is TRBJ2-3, the V gene TRBV7-9, with D possibly TRBD1 on 6 matching bases. Germline V lookup: CDR1 SEHNR, CDR2 FQNEAQ (reference sequence). The CDR3 contains 16 residues. V lost 2 bases and J 2 bases, leaving 14 bases between the germline ends. This CDR3 reads CASSLTPGHTTDTQYF. The CDR3 DNA sequence: TGTGCCAGCAGCTTAACTCCGGGACACACCACAGATACGCAGTATTTT.

The CDR3 DNA reads TGTGCCACCGCGCTAAACAGGGAAGGGGACAATGAGCAGTTCTTC. Its translation: CATALNREGDNEQFF. This chain connects TRBV10-3 to TRBJ2-1; perhaps TRBD1 as D (6 bases). CDR1 and CDR2 (germline): ENHRY, SYGVKD. V lost 10 bases, J lost 5 bases, and 21 bases lay in between. The CDR3 spans 15 residues.

The J gene is TRBJ2-7, the V gene TRBV5-1, with unresolved D. V lost 3 bases, J lost 4 bases, and 8 bases lay in between. CDR1 is SGHRS, CDR2 YFSETQ, per germline. The CDR3 sequence is 12 residues long. Written as DNA, the CDR3 is TGCGCCAGCAGCTCTCACATATACGAGCAGTACTTC. Amino acid sequence: CASSSHIYEQYF.

The chain has TRBV9 and TRBJ1-3, with TRBD1 matching 7 bases. The trim removed 2 bases at V and 0 bases at J, leaving 2 bases unmatched. The CDR3 totals 15 residues. From germline, CDR1 is SGDLS and CDR2 YYNGEE. CDR3 amino acids: CASSVTGDSGNTIYF. In DNA form, the CDR3 reads TGTGCCAGCAGCGTTACAGGGGACTCTGGAAACACCATATATTTT. Using reference TRBV9 and TRBJ1-3 for the parts outside the CDR3, the full variable domain is DSGVTQTPKHLITATGQRVTLRCSPRSGDLSVYWYQQSLDQGLQFLIQYYNGEERAKGNILERFSAQQFPDLHSELNLSSLELGDSALYFCASSVTGDSGNTIYFGEGSWLTVV.

This chain uses TRBV2 with TRBJ1-5; D may be TRBD1 (5 bases). Trimming took off 6 bases at V and 1 base at J, with 13 bases between the two ends. The CDR3 runs 15 residues. Germline V gene sequence: CDR1 SNHLY, CDR2 FYNNEI. DNA of the CDR3: TGTGCCAGCAGGGCAACGGGGGACAGCAATCAGCCCCAGCATTTT. Its translation is CASRATGDSNQPQHF.

The gene calls are TRBV3-1 (or the pseudogene TRBV3-2) and TRBJ1-3; TRBD1 agrees at 9 bases. Trimming at V came to 2 bases and at J to 8 bases, leaving 19 bases not matched to a gene. CDR1 and CDR2 from the germline V gene are LGHDT and YNNKEL (reference sequence). The CDR3 has 19 residues. The DNA for the CDR3 is TGTGCCAGCAGCCAATTTGAGGCCCGGGGACAGGGTAAAGTGGACACCATATATTTT. Its protein product is CASSQFEARGQGKVDTIYF.

The table lists this clone with a count of one. V is TRBV20-1 and J is TRBJ2-7; D not certain. CDR3 length: 12 residues. V lost 3 bases and J 1 base, leaving 7 bases between the germline ends. Germline CDR1 is DFQATT and CDR2 is SNEGSKA (reference sequence). CDR3 loop: CSASAASYEQYF. CDR3 in DNA: TGCAGTGCTAGTGCCGCGTCCTACGAGCAGTACTTC.

The J gene is TRBJ1-1, the V gene TRBV5-1, with D possibly matching TRBD1 (5 bases). CDR1 and CDR2 (germline): SGHRS, YFSETQ. The CDR3 covers 16 residues. V was pared by 0 bases and J by 6 bases, with 18 bases between. The CDR3 sequence is CASSLEPGLYLAEAFF. The CDR3 nucleotides read TGCGCCAGCAGCTTGGAACCAGGGCTTTATCTAGCTGAAGCTTTCTTT.

The gene calls are TRBV3-1 (or the pseudogene TRBV3-2) and TRBJ2-1; possibly TRBD2 for D (5 bases). CDR1 is LGHDT, CDR2 YNNKEL, per germline (reference sequence). CDR3 length: 14 residues. The V end was cut by 0 bases, the J end by 13 bases, with 16 bases between. The CDR3 bases are TGTGCCAGCAGCCAAGAACCGGGGATCGACTCACAGTTCTTC. Residues: CASSQEPGIDSQFF.

The chain carries TRBV7-3 and TRBJ2-3; 8 bases map to TRBD2. The V segment lost 6 bases and the J segment 3 bases; nucleotides outside the gene matches: 5. CDR1 and CDR2 from the germline V gene are SGHTA and FQGTGA. The CDR3 covers 14 residues. The CDR3 DNA follows: TGTGCCAGCAGGCAGCGGGGGCATACAGATACGCAGTATTTT. Translated: CASRQRGHTDTQYF.

The CDR3 DNA reads TGTGCCAGCAGCGCCTATAGCGGGGCCCCCACAGATACGCAGTATTTT. Amino acids: CASSAYSGAPTDTQYF. The chain has TRBV9 and TRBJ2-3; 8 bases line up with TRBD2. The V segment lost 3 bases and the J segment 2 bases; nucleotides outside the gene matches: 8. CDR1 and CDR2 from the germline V gene are SGDLS and YYNGEE. The CDR3 has 16 residues.

The chain employs TRBV5-5 and TRBJ1-5; D gene uncertain. CDR1 is SGHKS and CDR2 is YYEKEE in the germline V gene (reference sequence). The CDR3 sequence is 15 residues long. Trimming stripped 4 bases from V and 0 bases from J, with 11 bases between. CDR3 sequence reads: CASSPNSYSNQPQHF. The CDR3 nucleotides are TGTGCCAGCAGCCCAAATTCCTATAGCAATCAGCCCCAGCATTTT.

This chain joins TRBV3-1 (or the pseudogene TRBV3-2) and TRBJ1-4, with unresolved D. Trimming pared 1 base from V and 4 bases from J, leaving 10 bases between. Germline-derived CDR1 and CDR2 are LGHDT and YNNKEL (reference sequence). The CDR3 consists of 15 residues. The CDR3 DNA reads as TGTGCCAGCAGCCAAGGGTGGCAGATTAATGAAAAACTGTTTTTT. Residues: CASSQGWQINEKLFF.